This entry lists 9 T cell receptor beta chains sequenced from one sample in a study of cytomegalovirus exposure and HLA in healthy donors. The PCR was carried out with 60 Vbeta primers and 13 Jbeta primers. The method was immunoSEQ multiplex PCR; TCRdb's version includes in-frame clones alone and lacks a portion of them. This sample has 200,000 or so clones; 75% to 90% occur once, and the top ten carry roughly 6.7%. The sequenced material came from PBMCs. These receptors originate from a man between 40 and 49 years old in good health and CMV-seropositive.

This sequence joins TRBV7-2 and TRBJ2-2, with D possibly matching TRBD2 (6 bases). V dropped 5 bases and J dropped 5 bases, with 18 bases sitting between them. This CDR3 has 16 residues. Germline V lookup: CDR1 SGHTA, CDR2 FQGNSA. Here the CDR3 reads CASSTFTGGITGELFF. CDR3 nucleotides: TGTGCCAGCAGCACATTCACCGGAGGGATTACCGGGGAGCTGTTTTTT.

This clone occurred a few times. The CDR3 spells CASSQDLGQGLLLAKNIQYF. The CDR3 DNA reads TGCGCCAGCAGCCAAGATCTCGGACAGGGCTTACTACTAGCCAAAAACATTCAGTACTTC. J is TRBJ2-4 and V is TRBV4-1, with TRBD1 matching over 8 bases. Germline CDR1 is MGHRA and CDR2 is YSYEKL. The CDR3 consists of 20 residues. V shed 0 bases and J 0 bases; nucleotides not matched to a gene: 13.

This clone was seen only once. V gene TRBV5-6 combines with J gene TRBJ1-2; 11 bases line up with TRBD1. This CDR3 has 14 amino acids. With 4 bases clipped from V and 7 bases from J, the junction kept 6 bases outside the gene matches. Per germline, CDR1 SGHDT and CDR2 YYEEEE. The CDR3 is CASSRDRGTVGYTF. The CDR3 DNA reads as TGTGCCAGCAGCAGGGACAGGGGGACGGTTGGCTACACCTTC. The full variable domain, its missing parts supplied by reference TRBV5-6 and TRBJ1-2, is DAGVTQSPTHLIKTRGQQVTLRCSPKSGHDTVSWYQQALGQGPQFIFQYYEEEERQRGNFPDRFSGHQFPNYSSELNVNALLLGDSALYLCASSRDRGTVGYTFGSGTRLTVV.

The chain couples TRBV18 to TRBJ2-7, with 7 bases aligning to TRBD1. The CDR3 is 15 amino acids. Trimming at V came to 6 bases and at J to 4 bases, leaving 12 bases not matched to a gene. From germline, CDR1 is KGHSH and CDR2 LQKENI. CDR3 sequence: CASSLGQVDGYEQYF. CDR3 coding DNA: TGTGCCAGCTCTCTAGGACAGGTCGACGGTTACGAGCAGTACTTC.

The genes are TRBV10-3 and TRBJ1-2; TRBD1 matches 8 bases. Germline V CDR1 and CDR2: ENHRY, SYGVKD. J lost 6 bases, V lost 0 bases, and 9 bases had no gene match. The CDR3 covers 16 residues. Here the CDR3 reads CAISESGQAAFHGYTF. Written as DNA, the CDR3 is TGTGCCATCAGTGAGTCGGGACAGGCCGCCTTTCATGGCTACACCTTC.

The chain carries TRBV30 and TRBJ1-1, with 8 nucleotides matching TRBD1. V lost 0 bases and J lost 7; bases outside the gene matches: 10. The germline V gene has CDR1 GTSNPN and CDR2 SVGIG (reference sequence). The CDR3 sequence is 15 residues long. CDR3 coding DNA: TGTGCCTGGAGTGTACCCCGGGCAGGGGGCAGTGAAGCTTTCTTT. Protein sequence: CAWSVPRAGGSEAFF. Full variable domain (outside the CDR3, taken from reference TRBV30 and TRBJ1-1): SQTIHQWPATLVQPVGSPLSLECTVEGTSNPNLYWYRQAAGRGLQLLFYSVGIGQISSEVPQNLSASRPQDRQFILSSKKLLLSDSGFYLCAWSVPRAGGSEAFFGQGTRLTVV.

The gene calls are TRBV30 and TRBJ1-4; D remains ambiguous. There are 13 residues in the CDR3. Per germline, CDR1 GTSNPN and CDR2 SVGIG (reference sequence). V dropped 3 bases and J dropped 0 bases, with 5 bases sitting between them. The CDR3 protein is CAWRTATNEKLFF. DNA for the CDR3: TGTGCCTGGAGGACTGCAACTAATGAAAAACTGTTTTTT. The full variable domain, rest sourced from reference TRBV30 and TRBJ1-4, is SQTIHQWPATLVQPVGSPLSLECTVEGTSNPNLYWYRQAAGRGLQLLFYSVGIGQISSEVPQNLSASRPQDRQFILSSKKLLLSDSGFYLCAWRTATNEKLFFGSGTQLSVL.

The rearrangement joins TRBV7-3 to TRBJ2-2; possible D gene TRBD1, 6 bases. Germline V gene lookup returns CDR1 SGHTA and CDR2 FQGTGA. The V and J ends lost 5 bases and 6 bases respectively, with 13 bases between them. There are 14 residues in the CDR3. The CDR3 bases are TGTGCCAGCAGCCCAACCAGGGGTTCCGGGGAGCTGTTTTTT. This codes for CASSPTRGSGELFF.

The chain carries TRBV5-4 and TRBJ2-3; 7 bases agree with TRBD1. Germline assignment: CDR1 SGHNT and CDR2 YYREEE (reference sequence). V lost 2 bases and J lost 0; bases outside the gene matches: 9. CDR3 length: 17 amino acids. For the CDR3, the DNA is TGTGCCAGCAGCTTAGGGACAGCCTCTTCTAGCACAGATACGCAGTATTTT. It yields the protein CASSLGTASSSTDTQYF.